The present TCR beta chain was sequenced within a study of T cells after yellow fever vaccination (dated by TCRdb to between 2019 and 2020). Regarding the complete study: The SMART-Seq v4 Ultra Low Input RNA kit was used to prepare libraries from fractions with low cell numbers. To follow T-cell clones before and after primary and booster YFV17D yellow fever vaccination, bulk TCR alpha and beta repertoires were sequenced over time. Two healthy male donors, one aged 18 to 30 and one aged 30 to 40 years, were included in the cohort. Blood was drawn at multiple timepoints before and after primary and secondary immunization, with bulk PBMC replicates and cell subsets isolated. Findings and caveats that apply to the study as a whole: Computational filtering was needed because FACS-sorted repertoires could contain abundant contaminating clonotypes from the bulk population. Compared with the primary T-cell response, the secondary T-cell response was weaker but faster, peaking on day 5 rather than day 15. Because the study included only a couple of donors, the extent to which the findings can be generalized is limited. A small share of clonotypes occurred in both CD4 and CD8 compartments, likely arising from convergent recombination. Most clones expanded after primary vaccination were re-detected after the booster (approximately 95% of CD4 and approximately 85% of CD8), suggesting broad memory maintenance.

Concerning this clonotype: It has no known antigen specificity. It has no much larger one-base neighbor in the sample; base qualities were not kept.

TCR cDNA was made using 5'RACE template switching, a step that added a universal primer site and unique molecular identifiers. Priming for cDNA synthesis came from both the TCR alpha and TCR beta constant segments. Library amplification involved two PCR steps, and the second step added sample barcodes and sequencing adapters. Sequencing of the libraries was done on either Illumina HiSeq 2500 (2x100 bp) or NovaSeq (2x150 bp). The original pipeline was this. Demultiplexing of reads and collapsing into UMI consensus sequences were performed with MIGEC, and V(D)J alignment was carried out with MiXCR. Vaccine-responding clonotypes were defined with edgeR using replicate PBMC samples, requiring FDR below 0.01 and a log2 fold change above 5 up to day 15. Each bulk clonotype received a CD4 or CD8 identity based on whether the sequenced CD4 or CD8 repertoire contained that clonotype at higher abundance. TCRdb trimmed the raw reads at Q25, called clones with MiXCR and kept productive beta chains. Entries that share a CDR3 protein sequence are merged under the most common genes and DNA. The V and J calls here are based on TCRdb, not the publication. Across this sample there are fewer than 650,000 distinct CDR3 sequences, with less than 25% seen only once. About 17% of the sample comes from the top ten.

The junction shows trimming of 4 bases on V and 2 bases on J, plus 17 bases between the germline ends. There are 16 amino acids in the CDR3, from cysteine to phenylalanine inclusive. Just the 48-base CDR3 DNA is kept, in frame starting at base 1. Taken from the germline V gene (reference sequence), the CDR1 and CDR2 loops are SGHNT and YYREEE. The treatment or condition label for this specimen denotes: live attenuated yellow fever vaccine strain. At every blood-draw timepoint, two biological replicates of bulk PBMCs were collected. PBMCs were isolated from peripheral blood using a standard Ficoll-Paque protocol. RNA was extracted with TriZol from bulk PBMCs, CD4 and CD8 fractions, and dextramer-positive and dextramer-negative fractions.

The clonotype was recovered from a man aged 18 to 29 who received the YFV17D yellow fever vaccine. Sample: PBMCs, taken roughly 20 days after the first yellow fever vaccination. The receptor chain draws on TRBV5-4 and TRBJ2-3; the D segment is perhaps TRBD1 or TRBD2, each sharing 5 matched bases. The CDR3 corresponds to CASSPRGDHYTDTQYF. The DNA sequence is given as TGTGCCAGCAGCCCTCGAGGGGACCATTACACAGATACGCAGTATTTT.